The clone carrying this TCR beta chain was counted at least ten times. The record originates from a study of regulatory T cells in long-lasting Graves disease. This CDR3 has 12 residues. The ends were cut back, 2 bases at V and 5 bases at J, with 6 bases in the middle. Time point noted: newly diagnosed GD, antithyroid drugs for less than 3 months. Preparation of the TCR library used RNA extracted from PBMCs. Researchers made TCR beta libraries by using iRepertoire HTBI primers and running Arm-PCR on CDR3 regions. TCRdb itself ran the multiplex PCR reads through MiXCR, one entry per CDR3 protein. This sample yields 350,000 to 550,000 distinct CDR3 sequences, of which about a sixth are seen a single time; about a quarter belongs to the top ten. The same data also went into a second study, on T cells in Graves' hyperthyroidism and ophthalmopathy. That paper states: Most clonotypes that expanded in the thyroid above 0.001 also showed up in blood.

This material consisted of peripheral blood mononuclear cells (PBMCs), taken at new diagnosis, from a patient treated with antithyroid drugs. The chain is built from TRBV12-3 or TRBV12-4 and TRBJ1-1, with D unclear. This clonotype was sampled from a woman aged 18-29 years with Graves disease. The CDR3 protein is CASSLSGTEAFF. CDR3 in DNA: TGTGCCAGCAGTTTAAGCGGGACTGAAGCTTTCTTT.